This T cell receptor (beta chain) was retrieved from a study of blood T cell repertoires in COVID-19. With 4 bases removed from V and 2 bases from J, the gap between germline ends came to 6 bases. From germline, CDR1 is SQVTM and CDR2 ANQGSEA. The CDR3 runs to 11 residues. Method: immunoSEQ multiplex PCR; TCRdb's copy keeps in-frame clones and lacks some. The sample lists about 120,000 clones; around 89% were seen once. The sequenced sample was peripheral blood. This clonotype was obtained from a human donor with acute or convalescent COVID-19. The donor label of this sample is uncertain. This sequence joins TRBV29-1 and TRBJ2-7; no clear D gene. This chain's CDR3 is CSVATTYEQYF. The CDR3 nucleotides read TGCAGCGTTGCTACTACCTACGAGCAGTACTTC.